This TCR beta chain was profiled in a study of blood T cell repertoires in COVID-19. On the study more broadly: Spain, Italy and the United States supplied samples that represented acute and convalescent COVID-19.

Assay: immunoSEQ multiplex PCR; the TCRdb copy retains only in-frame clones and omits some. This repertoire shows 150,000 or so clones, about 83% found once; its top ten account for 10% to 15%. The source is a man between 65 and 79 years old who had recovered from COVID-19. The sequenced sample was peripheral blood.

The CDR3 is CASSWGLTQNSPLHF. Written as DNA, the CDR3 is TGTGCCAGCAGCTGGGGACTGACTCAAAATTCACCCCTCCACTTT. The genes are TRBV7-2 and TRBJ1-6; TRBD1 is a possible D gene (5 bases). The CDR3 has 15 residues. V was cut by 4 bases and J by 7 bases, with 14 bases left in between. Germline V gives CDR1 SGHTA, CDR2 FQGNSA.